Listed below are T cell receptor beta chains from one sample, sequenced in a study of T cell responses to AZD1222 COVID-19 vaccine. The method was immunoSEQ multiplex PCR; TCRdb's version includes in-frame clones alone and lacks a portion of them. The profile shows under 150,000 clones, about 91% of them singletons. The sequenced sample was peripheral blood, obtained 28 days after the second AZD1222 dose. These receptors were collected from an adult who received the AZD1222 COVID-19 vaccine. CDR3s include the opening cysteine and the closing phenylalanine or tryptophan. D genes are given only for firm matches.

>TRBJ1-4|TRBV7-9|15|TRBD1
TGTGCCAGCAGCTTAGGGAGAGGGGGCGGTGAAAAACTGTTTTTT
CASSLGRGGGEKLFF
>TRBJ1-2|TRBV14|15|TRBD1
TGTGCCAGCAGCGGGACAGCGGGAGCTAACTATGGCTACACCTTC
CASSGTAGANYGYTF
>TRBJ2-2|TRBV12-3/TRBV12-4|11|.
TGTGCCAGCACCCGCACCGGGGAGCTGTTTTTT
CASTRTGELFF
>TRBJ1-2|TRBV5-1|13|.
TGCGCCAGCAGCGACAATTCTAACTATGGCTACACCTTC
CASSDNSNYGYTF
>TRBJ1-2|TRBV15|15|TRBD1
TGTGCCACCAGCAGAGAGGCGTGGGACAGGGAGGGCTACACCTTC
CATSREAWDREGYTF
>TRBJ2-3|TRBV18|15|.
TGTGCCAGCTCACCAATGGGGACAATCACAGATACGCAGTATTTT
CASSPMGTITDTQYF
>TRBJ1-6|TRBV2|14|TRBD1
TGTGCCAGCAGTAGACAGGGTAGCGGCTCACCCCTCCACTTT
CASSRQGSGSPLHF
>TRBJ1-5|TRBV28|14|.
TGTGCCAGCAGATCAGGGGAGGCGGATCAGCCCCAGCATTTT
CASRSGEADQPQHF
>TRBJ1-5|TRBV5-5|14|.
TGTGCCAGCAGCTTGCGGGGGGTCGATCAGCCCCAGCATTTT
CASSLRGVDQPQHF
>TRBJ1-4|TRBV7-9|15|TRBD1
TGTGCCAGCAGCTTAGGACAGGGCCCTAATGAAAAACTGTTTTTT
CASSLGQGPNEKLFF